A single sample gave rise to the 9 T cell receptor beta chains below, sequenced in a study of T cell responses to AZD1222 COVID-19 vaccine. The repertoire was sequenced with immunoSEQ multiplex PCR; TCRdb's copy has only in-frame clones and lacks some. The sample holds roughly 150,000 clones, more than 85% seen once. The sequenced sample was peripheral blood, obtained 28 days after the second AZD1222 dose. These receptors all stem from an adult who received the AZD1222 COVID-19 vaccine.

The chain has TRBV7-9 and TRBJ2-7; D may be TRBD2 (5 bases). V lost 4 bases to trimming and J lost 3 bases, with 10 bases between them. This CDR3 comprises 13 residues. Germline CDR1 reads SEHNR; CDR2 reads FQNEAQ (reference sequence). As DNA, the CDR3 is TGTGCCAGCAGCTACCCCGGGGACTACGAGCAGTACTTC. Its translation: CASSYPGDYEQYF.

The gene calls are TRBV7-8 and TRBJ2-5; tentative D call: TRBD2 (5 bases). The CDR3 extends over 14 amino acids. V was shortened by 8 bases and J by 0 bases, with 13 bases between the two germline ends. The germline CDR1 and CDR2 sequences are SGHVS and FQNEAQ. The CDR3 protein is CASAPGVYQETQYF. CDR3 sequence (DNA): TGTGCCAGCGCTCCCGGGGTATACCAAGAGACCCAGTACTTC.

The chain combines TRBV7-3 with TRBJ2-2; no clear D gene. The CDR3 length is 14 residues. V was shortened by 5 bases and J by 6 bases, with 13 bases between the two germline ends. Germline V gene data show CDR1 as SGHTA and CDR2 as FQGTGA. CDR3 bases: TGTGCCAGCAGCCAAGCCCCGATTCCCGGGGAGCTGTTTTTT. Encoded protein: CASSQAPIPGELFF.

The genes are TRBV19 and TRBJ1-1, with 8 bases identical to TRBD1. Germline CDR1 is LNHDA and CDR2 is SQIVND (reference sequence). CDR3 size: 13 residues. Trimming at V came to 7 bases and at J to 4 bases, leaving 5 bases not matched to a gene. The CDR3 sequence is CASTDRGFTEAFF. The CDR3 region has the DNA TGTGCCAGTACCGACAGGGGCTTCACTGAAGCTTTCTTT.

The V call is TRBV19, the J call TRBJ1-2, with D perhaps matching TRBD1 (5 bases). Germline loops: CDR1 LNHDA, CDR2 SQIVND (reference sequence). V was shortened by 3 bases and J by 2 bases, with 7 bases between the two germline ends. This CDR3 contains 13 residues. CDR3 coding DNA: TGTGCCAGTAGTATGCGACAGAACTATGGCTACACCTTC. Protein sequence: CASSMRQNYGYTF.

V gene TRBV10-1 combines with J gene TRBJ1-3, with 9 bases matching TRBD1. Germline V CDR1 and CDR2: WNHNN, SYGVQD (reference sequence). CDR3 length equals 14 residues. The V gene end was trimmed by 9 bases and the J gene end by 6 bases; junction bases not matched to a gene: 9. This CDR3 is CARNRGPEVNTIYF. For the CDR3, the DNA is TGCGCCAGGAACAGGGGGCCTGAAGTAAACACCATATATTTT.

This chain links TRBV7-9 with TRBJ1-1, with D possibly being TRBD1 (5 bases). CDR3 size: 12 residues. V was cut by 3 bases and J by 6 bases, with 8 bases left in between. Germline V gene lookup returns CDR1 SEHNR and CDR2 FQNEAQ (reference sequence). DNA for the CDR3: TGTGCCAGCAGCTTGGAAGGGGCTGAAGCTTTCTTT. This sequence encodes CASSLEGAEAFF.

J is TRBJ1-2 and V is TRBV19; TRBD1 agrees at 10 bases. Germline CDR1 and CDR2: LNHDA and SQIVND (reference sequence). The CDR3 extends over 14 amino acids. V dropped 2 bases and J dropped 7; count of bases not matched to a gene: 4. The CDR3 nucleotides are TGTGCCAGTAGTATAACTGGGACAGGGGCTGGCTACACCTTC. Its translation: CASSITGTGAGYTF.

This clone has a handful of counts. The chain combines TRBV19 with TRBJ2-4, with D unresolved. The length of the CDR3 is 12 residues. The V end was cut by 6 bases, the J end by 7 bases, with 10 bases between. Germline V gives CDR1 LNHDA, CDR2 SQIVND (reference sequence). This chain's CDR3 is CASSTPLNIQYF. The DNA of the CDR3 is TGTGCCAGTAGCACCCCCCTTAACATTCAGTACTTC.